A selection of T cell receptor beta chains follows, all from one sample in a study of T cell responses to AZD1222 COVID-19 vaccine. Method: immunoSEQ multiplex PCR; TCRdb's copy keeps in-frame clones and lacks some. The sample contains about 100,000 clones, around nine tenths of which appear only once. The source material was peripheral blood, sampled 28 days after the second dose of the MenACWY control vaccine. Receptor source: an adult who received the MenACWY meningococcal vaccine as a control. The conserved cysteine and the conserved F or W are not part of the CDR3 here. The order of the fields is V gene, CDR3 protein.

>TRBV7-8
ASSLRGQSQAQAGNTIY
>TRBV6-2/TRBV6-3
ASSKKETQY
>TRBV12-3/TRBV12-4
ASSLNRGEKLF
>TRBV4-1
ASSQEPRNFYGYT
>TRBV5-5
ASSLDLGGFQPQH
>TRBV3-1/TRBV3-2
ASSLLGRNTGELF
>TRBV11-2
ASSLDGGFDYGYT
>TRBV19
ASSPQGILYEQY
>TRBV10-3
AISEASGGEGDTQY
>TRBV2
ASSRQGIGAF
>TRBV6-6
ASSQGGAGQPQH
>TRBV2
ASSLDRDYGYT
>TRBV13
ASSYTLGTTRRTQY
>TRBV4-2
ASSAPGTSGGPTTDTQY
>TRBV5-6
ASSFRQETQY
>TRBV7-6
ASSLAWTGVASEQY
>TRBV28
ASSLGLFNQPQH
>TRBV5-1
ASSRTGSQETQY
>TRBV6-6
ASSYGGERNNQPQH
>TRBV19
ASSIAPRGNQPQH
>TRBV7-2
ASSLDPPGSGNTIY
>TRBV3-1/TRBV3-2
ASSQDAGYGYT
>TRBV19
ASSIGTRDEQF
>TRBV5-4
ASSSIALTGGRGYT
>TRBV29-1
SVGRDIQETQY
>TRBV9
ASSGSPTGDLGEAF
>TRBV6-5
ASSYGIYGREQY
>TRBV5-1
ASSDGTATAYEQY
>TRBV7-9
ASSWGTATDTQY
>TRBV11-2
ASSLSDGYEQY
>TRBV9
ASSVVQGYNTGELF
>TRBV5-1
ASSFGTENQPQH
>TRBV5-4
ASTPGDRRNTGELF
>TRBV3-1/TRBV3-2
ASSLRGTSQETQY
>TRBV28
ASSGKRYEQY
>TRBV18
ASSPSGSSNQPQH